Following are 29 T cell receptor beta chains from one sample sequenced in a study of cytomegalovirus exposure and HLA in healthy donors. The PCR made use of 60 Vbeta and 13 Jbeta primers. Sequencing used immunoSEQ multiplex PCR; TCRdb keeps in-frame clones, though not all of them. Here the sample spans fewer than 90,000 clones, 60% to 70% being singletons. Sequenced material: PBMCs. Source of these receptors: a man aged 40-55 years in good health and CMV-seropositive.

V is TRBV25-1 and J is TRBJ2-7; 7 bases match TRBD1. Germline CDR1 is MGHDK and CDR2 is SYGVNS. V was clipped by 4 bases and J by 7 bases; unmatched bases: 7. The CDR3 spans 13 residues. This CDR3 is CASSARDRTEQYF. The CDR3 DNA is TGTGCCAGCAGTGCCCGGGACAGAACTGAGCAGTACTTC.

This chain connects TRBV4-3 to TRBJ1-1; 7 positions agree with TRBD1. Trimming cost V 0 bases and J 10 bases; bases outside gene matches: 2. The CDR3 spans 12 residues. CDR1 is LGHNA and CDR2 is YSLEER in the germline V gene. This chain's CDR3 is CASSQDRTGAFF. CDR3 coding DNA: TGCGCCAGCAGCCAAGATCGGACAGGAGCTTTCTTT.

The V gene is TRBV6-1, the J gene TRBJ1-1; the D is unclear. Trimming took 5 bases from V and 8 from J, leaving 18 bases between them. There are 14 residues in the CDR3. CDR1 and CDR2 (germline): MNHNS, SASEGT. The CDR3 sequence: CASSTPGENAEAFF. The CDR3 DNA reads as TGTGCCAGCAGTACCCCGGGAGAAAATGCCGAAGCTTTCTTT.

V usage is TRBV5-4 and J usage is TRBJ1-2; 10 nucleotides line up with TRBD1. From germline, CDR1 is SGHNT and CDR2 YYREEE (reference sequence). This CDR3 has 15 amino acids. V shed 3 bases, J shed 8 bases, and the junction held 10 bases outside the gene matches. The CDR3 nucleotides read TGTGCCAGCAGCTCAACCCGGGACAGGGGAGGAGGCTACACCTTC. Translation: CASSSTRDRGGGYTF.

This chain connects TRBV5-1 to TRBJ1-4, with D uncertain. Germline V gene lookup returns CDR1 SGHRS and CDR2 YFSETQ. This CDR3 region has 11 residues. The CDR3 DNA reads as TGCCCTTCACGGCGCGGGGAAAAACTGTTTTTT. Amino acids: CPSRRGEKLFF. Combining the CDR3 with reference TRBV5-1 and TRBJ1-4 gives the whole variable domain KAGVTQTPRYLIKTRGQQVTLSCSPISGHRSVSWYQQTPGQGLQFLFEYFSETQRNKGNFPGRFSGRQFSNSRSEMNVSTLELGDSALYLCPSRRGEKLFFGSGTQLSVL.

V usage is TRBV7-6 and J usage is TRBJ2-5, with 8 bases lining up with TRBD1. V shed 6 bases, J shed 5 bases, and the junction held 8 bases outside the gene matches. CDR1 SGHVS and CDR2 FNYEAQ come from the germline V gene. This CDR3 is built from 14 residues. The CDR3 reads CASRSGTGYETQYF. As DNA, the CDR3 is TGTGCCAGCAGATCCGGGACAGGCTACGAGACCCAGTACTTC.

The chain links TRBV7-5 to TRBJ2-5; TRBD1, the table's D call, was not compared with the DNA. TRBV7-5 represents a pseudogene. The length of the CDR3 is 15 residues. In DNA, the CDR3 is TGTGTCAGAAGCTTAAAGTACAGGGCTGGAGAGACCCAGTACTTC. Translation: CVRSLKYRAGETQYF.

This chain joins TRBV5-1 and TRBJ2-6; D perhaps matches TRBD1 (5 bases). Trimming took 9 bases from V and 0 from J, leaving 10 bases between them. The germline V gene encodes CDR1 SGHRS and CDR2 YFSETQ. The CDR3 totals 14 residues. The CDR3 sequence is CATKQVSGANVLTF. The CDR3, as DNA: TGCGCCACCAAACAGGTCTCTGGGGCCAACGTCCTGACTTTC.

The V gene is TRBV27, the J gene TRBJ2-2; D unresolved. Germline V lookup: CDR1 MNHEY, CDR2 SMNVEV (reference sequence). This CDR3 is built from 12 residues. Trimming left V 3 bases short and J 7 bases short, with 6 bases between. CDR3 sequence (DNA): TGTGCCAGCAGTTTCCCCGGCGGGGAGCTGTTTTTT. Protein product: CASSFPGGELFF.

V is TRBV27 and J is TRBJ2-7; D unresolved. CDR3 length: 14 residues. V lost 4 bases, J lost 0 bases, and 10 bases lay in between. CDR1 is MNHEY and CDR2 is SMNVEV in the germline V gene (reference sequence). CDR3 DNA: TGTGCCAGCAGTTCTTATGGTAGCTCCTACGAGCAGTACTTC. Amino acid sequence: CASSSYGSSYEQYF.

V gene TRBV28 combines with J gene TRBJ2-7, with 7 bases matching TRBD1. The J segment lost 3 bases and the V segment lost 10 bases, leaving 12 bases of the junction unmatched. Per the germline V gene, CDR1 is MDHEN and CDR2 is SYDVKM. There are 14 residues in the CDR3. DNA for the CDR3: TGTGCCACTTCGGGGACAGTTGGTGACTACGAGCAGTACTTC. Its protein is CATSGTVGDYEQYF.

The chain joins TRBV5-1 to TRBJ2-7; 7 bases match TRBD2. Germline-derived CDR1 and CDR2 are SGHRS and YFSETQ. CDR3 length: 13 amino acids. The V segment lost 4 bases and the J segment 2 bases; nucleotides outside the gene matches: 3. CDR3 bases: TGCGCCAGCAGCGCAGGACTAGCCTACGAGCAGTACTTC. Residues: CASSAGLAYEQYF.

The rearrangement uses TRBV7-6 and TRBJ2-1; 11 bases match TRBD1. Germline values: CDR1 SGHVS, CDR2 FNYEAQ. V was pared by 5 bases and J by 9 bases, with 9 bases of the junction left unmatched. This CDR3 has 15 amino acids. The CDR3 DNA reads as TGTGCCAGCAGCCCCAATTCTGGACAGGGGGCTGAGCAGTTCTTC. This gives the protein CASSPNSGQGAEQFF.

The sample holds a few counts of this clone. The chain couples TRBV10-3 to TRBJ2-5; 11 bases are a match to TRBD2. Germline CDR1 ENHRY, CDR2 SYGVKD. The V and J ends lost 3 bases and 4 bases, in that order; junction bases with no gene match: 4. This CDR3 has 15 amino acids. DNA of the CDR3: TGTGCCATCAGTGATAGCGGGAGGGCCGGAGAGACCCAGTACTTC. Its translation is CAISDSGRAGETQYF.

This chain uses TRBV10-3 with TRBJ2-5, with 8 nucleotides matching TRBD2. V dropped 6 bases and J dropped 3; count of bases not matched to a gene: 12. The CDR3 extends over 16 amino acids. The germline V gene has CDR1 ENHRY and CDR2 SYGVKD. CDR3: CAISESGLAAKETQYF. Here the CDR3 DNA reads TGTGCCATCAGCGAAAGCGGACTAGCCGCGAAAGAGACCCAGTACTTC.

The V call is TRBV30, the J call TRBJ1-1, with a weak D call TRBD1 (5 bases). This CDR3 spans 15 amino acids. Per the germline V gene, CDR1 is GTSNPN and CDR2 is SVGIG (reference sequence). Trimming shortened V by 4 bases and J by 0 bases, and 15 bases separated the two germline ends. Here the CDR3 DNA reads TGTGCCTGGAACCCCTGGGGGGGGGTGAACACTGAAGCTTTCTTT. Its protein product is CAWNPWGGVNTEAFF.

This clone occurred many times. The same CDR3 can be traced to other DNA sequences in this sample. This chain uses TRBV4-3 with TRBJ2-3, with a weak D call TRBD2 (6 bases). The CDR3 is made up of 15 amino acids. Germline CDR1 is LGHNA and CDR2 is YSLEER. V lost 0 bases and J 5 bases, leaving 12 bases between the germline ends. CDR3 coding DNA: TGCGCCAGCAGCCAAGATAATAGCGGAGGAGATACGCAGTATTTT. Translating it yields CASSQDNSGGDTQYF.

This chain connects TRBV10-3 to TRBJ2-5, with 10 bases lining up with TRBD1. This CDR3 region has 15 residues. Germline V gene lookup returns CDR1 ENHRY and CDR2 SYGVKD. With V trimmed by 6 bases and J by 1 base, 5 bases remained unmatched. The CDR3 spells CAIRRQGALQETQYF. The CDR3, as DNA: TGTGCCATCAGGAGACAGGGGGCGCTCCAAGAGACCCAGTACTTC.

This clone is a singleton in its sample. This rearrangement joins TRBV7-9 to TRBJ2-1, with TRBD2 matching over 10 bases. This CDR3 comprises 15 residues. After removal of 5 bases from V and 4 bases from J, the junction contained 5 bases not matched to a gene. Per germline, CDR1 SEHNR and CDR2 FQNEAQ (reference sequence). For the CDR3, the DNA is TGTGCCAGCAGCCTCAGCGGGGGGGCGTACAATGAGCAGTTCTTC. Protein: CASSLSGGAYNEQFF.

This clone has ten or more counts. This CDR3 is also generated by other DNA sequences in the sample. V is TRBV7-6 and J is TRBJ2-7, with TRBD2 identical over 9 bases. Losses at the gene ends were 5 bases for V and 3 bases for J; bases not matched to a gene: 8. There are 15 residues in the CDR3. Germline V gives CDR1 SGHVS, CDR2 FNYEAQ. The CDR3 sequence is CASSPGGSGSYEQYF. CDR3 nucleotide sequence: TGTGCCAGCAGCCCTGGGGGTAGCGGGAGCTACGAGCAGTACTTC. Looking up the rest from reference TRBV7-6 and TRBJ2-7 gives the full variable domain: GAGVSQSPRYKVTKRGQDVALRCDPISGHVSLYWYRQALGQGPEFLTYFNYEAQQDKSGLPNDRFSAERPEGSISTLTIQRTEQRDSAMYRCASSPGGSGSYEQYFGPGTRLTVT.

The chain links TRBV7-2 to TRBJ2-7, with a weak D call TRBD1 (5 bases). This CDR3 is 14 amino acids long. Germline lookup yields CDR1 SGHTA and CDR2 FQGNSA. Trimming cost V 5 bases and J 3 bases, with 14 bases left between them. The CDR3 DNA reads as TGTGCCAGCAGCCACCCGGACAAAAACTACGAGCAGTACTTC. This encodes CASSHPDKNYEQYF.

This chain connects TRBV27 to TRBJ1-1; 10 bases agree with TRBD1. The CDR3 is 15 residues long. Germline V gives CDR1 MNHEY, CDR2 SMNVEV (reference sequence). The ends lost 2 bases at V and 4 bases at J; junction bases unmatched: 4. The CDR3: CASSLTGQGFTEAFF. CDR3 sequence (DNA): TGTGCCAGCAGTTTAACGGGACAGGGGTTCACTGAAGCTTTCTTT.

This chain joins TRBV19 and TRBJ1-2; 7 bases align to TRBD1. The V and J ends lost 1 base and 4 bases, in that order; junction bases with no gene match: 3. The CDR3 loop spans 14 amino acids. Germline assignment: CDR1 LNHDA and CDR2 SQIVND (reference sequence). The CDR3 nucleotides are TGTGCCAGTAGTATAGGATACAGGGGCTATGGCTACACCTTC. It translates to CASSIGYRGYGYTF.

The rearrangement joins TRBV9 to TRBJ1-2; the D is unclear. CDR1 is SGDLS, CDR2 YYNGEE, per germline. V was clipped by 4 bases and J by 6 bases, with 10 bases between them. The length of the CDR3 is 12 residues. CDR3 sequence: CASSPYEHGYTF. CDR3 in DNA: TGTGCCAGCAGCCCTTATGAGCATGGCTACACCTTC.

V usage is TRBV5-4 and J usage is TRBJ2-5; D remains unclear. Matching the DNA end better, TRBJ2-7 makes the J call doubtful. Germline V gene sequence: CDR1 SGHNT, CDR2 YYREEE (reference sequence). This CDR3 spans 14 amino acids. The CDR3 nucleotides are TGTGCCAGCAGCCCGGGTGGTGGCTCCTACGAGCAGTACTTC. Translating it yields CASSPGGGSYEQYF.

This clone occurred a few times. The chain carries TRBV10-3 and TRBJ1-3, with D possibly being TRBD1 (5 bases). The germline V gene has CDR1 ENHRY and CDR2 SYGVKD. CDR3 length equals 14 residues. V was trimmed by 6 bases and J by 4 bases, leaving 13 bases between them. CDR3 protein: CAIRPDSRGNTIYF. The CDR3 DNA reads TGTGCCATCAGACCCGACAGTAGGGGAAACACCATATATTTT.

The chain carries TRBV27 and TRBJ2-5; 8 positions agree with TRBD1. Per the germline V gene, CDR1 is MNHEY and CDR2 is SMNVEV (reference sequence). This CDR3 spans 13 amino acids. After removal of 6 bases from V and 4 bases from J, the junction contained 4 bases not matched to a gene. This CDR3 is CASRFRGRETQYF. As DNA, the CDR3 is TGTGCCAGCAGGTTCAGGGGGCGAGAGACCCAGTACTTC.

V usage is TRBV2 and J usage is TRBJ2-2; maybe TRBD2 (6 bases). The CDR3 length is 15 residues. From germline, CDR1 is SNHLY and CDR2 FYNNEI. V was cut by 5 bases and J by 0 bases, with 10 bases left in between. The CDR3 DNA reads TGTGCCAGCAGTCCCTGGGAGGCGAACACCGGGGAGCTGTTTTTT. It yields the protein CASSPWEANTGELFF.

Here the CDR3 DNA reads TGCGCCAGCAGCTTGTCCGGAGACAGGGGCCACGAGCAGTACTTC. This encodes CASSLSGDRGHEQYF. V is TRBV5-1 and J is TRBJ2-7, with 8 positions matching TRBD1. V dropped 1 base and J dropped 5; count of bases not matched to a gene: 8. The germline V gene has CDR1 SGHRS and CDR2 YFSETQ. The CDR3 is made up of 15 amino acids. The entire variable domain, with the rest obtained from reference TRBV5-1 and TRBJ2-7, is as follows: KAGVTQTPRYLIKTRGQQVTLSCSPISGHRSVSWYQQTPGQGLQFLFEYFSETQRNKGNFPGRFSGRQFSNSRSEMNVSTLELGDSALYLCASSLSGDRGHEQYFGPGTRLTVT.